The 14 T cell receptor beta chains below were found in one sample sequenced in a study of CD8 T cells in ankylosing spondylitis. TCRdb re-analysed the 5' RACE reads in MiXCR, keeping a single row per CDR3 protein. The repertoire consists of about 840,000 distinct CDR3 sequences, with about an eighth occurring once and the leading ten covering about 0.49%. No antigen is known for these receptors. General study findings and limits: A TCR beta motif made of roughly eight highly homologous variants seemed typical of ankylosing spondylitis blood.

Source material: blood, either unsorted or a sorted T cell fraction (not recorded which). The origin of the receptors is a male donor with ankylosing spondylitis.

Ten or more counts support this clonotype. The V gene is TRBV12-3 or TRBV12-4, the J gene TRBJ2-1, with 11 nucleotides matching TRBD2. Losses at the gene ends were 6 bases for V and 9 bases for J; bases not matched to a gene: 7. The CDR3 totals 14 residues. The CDR3 DNA reads TGTGCCAGCAGGGGTAGCGGGGGGGGCGGTGAGCAGTTCTTC. It translates to CASRGSGGGGEQFF.

In its sample, this clonotype was seen many times. CDR3 sequence: CSVVGGQASSYEQYF. The CDR3 DNA sequence: TGCAGCGTTGTGGGCGGACAGGCCAGCTCCTACGAGCAGTACTTC. The gene calls are TRBV29-1 and TRBJ2-7, with TRBD1 identical over 7 bases. This CDR3 spans 15 amino acids. The junction had 9 bases not matched to a gene; V was cut back by 4 bases and J by 0 bases. CDR1 and CDR2 (germline): SQVTM, ANQGSEA.

This clonotype was counted a few times. The V gene is TRBV12-3 or TRBV12-4, the J gene TRBJ1-2; the D is unclear. V lost 3 bases to trimming and J lost 0 bases, with 11 bases between them. CDR3 length: 15 residues. The CDR3 here is CASSFSVPANYGYTF. In DNA form, the CDR3 reads TGTGCCAGCAGTTTCTCGGTACCAGCTAACTATGGCTACACCTTC.

The V call is TRBV20-1, the J call TRBJ1-5; the D gene is possibly TRBD1 (5 bases). The germline V gene encodes CDR1 DFQATT and CDR2 SNEGSKA (reference sequence). V shed 5 bases and J shed 2 bases, with 10 bases lying between them. CDR3 size: 13 residues. The CDR3 DNA reads TGCAGTGCTGCGGGACGGGGCAATCAGCCCCAGCATTTT. It translates to CSAAGRGNQPQHF.

This clonotype was observed many times. The rearrangement joins TRBV7-2 to TRBJ2-5; D is undetermined. With 1 base removed from V and 1 base from J, the gap between germline ends came to 10 bases. The CDR3 consists of 15 residues. Germline CDR1 and CDR2: SGHTA and FQGNSA. The CDR3 DNA reads TGTGCCAGCAGCTTAGAAGGGCAGGCCCAAGAGACCCAGTACTTC. The encoded protein is CASSLEGQAQETQYF.

This clonotype has a count of ten or more. The rearrangement links TRBV6-1 to TRBJ2-1; a weak D match, TRBD1 (5 bases). V was clipped by 8 bases and J by 7 bases, with 18 bases between them. Germline V lookup: CDR1 MNHNS, CDR2 SASEGT. The CDR3 is 14 amino acids. The CDR3 coding sequence is TGTGCCAGCCTTGTCGGGCAGGGTAAGAATGAGCAGTTCTTC. Translation gives CASLVGQGKNEQFF.

The V call is TRBV5-8, the J call TRBJ2-3, with TRBD1 as a possible D gene (6 bases). Deletions cut 1 base from V and 1 base from J, with 19 bases between. Germline CDR1 reads SGHTS; CDR2 reads YDEGEE. This CDR3 is built from 18 residues. CDR3 residues: CASSLSIQLGARTDTQYF. CDR3 in DNA: TGTGCCAGCAGCTTGAGCATCCAGTTGGGGGCTCGCACAGATACGCAGTATTTT.

The chain joins TRBV5-1 to TRBJ1-1; D not certain. The germline V and J ends were trimmed by 0 bases and 11 bases, with 17 bases remaining between them. Germline CDR1 reads SGHRS; CDR2 reads YFSETQ. The CDR3 is made up of 14 amino acids. CDR3 loop: CASSLVAGGVEAFF. CDR3 bases: TGCGCCAGCAGCTTGGTGGCGGGTGGGGTTGAGGCTTTCTTT.

This clonotype was detected only a few times. This chain uses TRBV20-1 with TRBJ2-4; possible D gene TRBD1, 6 bases. This CDR3 has 14 residues. V was pared by 1 base and J by 15 bases, with 22 bases between. CDR1 is DFQATT, CDR2 SNEGSKA, per germline (reference sequence). CDR3 loop: CSARAQGNPSRLYF. The CDR3 region has the DNA TGCAGTGCTAGAGCACAGGGTAACCCTTCGCGCCTGTACTTC.

This clonotype was found a few times. The genes are TRBV20-1 and TRBJ1-5; 9 bases align to TRBD1. V gave up 3 bases and J gave up 5 bases; unmatched junction bases: 8. Germline V gene lookup returns CDR1 DFQATT and CDR2 SNEGSKA (reference sequence). This CDR3 has 15 residues. The CDR3 DNA reads TGCAGTGCTAGGCGGACAGGGGTGAGGGATCAGCCCCAGCATTTT. Translating gives CSARRTGVRDQPQHF.

Only a few counts were recorded for this clonotype. The chain combines TRBV27 with TRBJ2-7; the D gene could be TRBD1 or TRBD2 (5 bases each). Germline CDR1 MNHEY, CDR2 SMNVEV (reference sequence). The CDR3 has 13 amino acids. Trimming took 4 bases from V and 4 from J, leaving 11 bases between them. This chain's CDR3 is CASSWGRGYEQYF. CDR3 DNA sequence: TGTGCCAGCAGTTGGGGCCGGGGTTACGAGCAGTACTTC.

This chain uses TRBV28 with TRBJ2-5; 10 nucleotides line up with TRBD2. V lost 8 bases to trimming and J lost 5 bases; unmatched junction nucleotides: 11. The CDR3 covers 15 residues. Germline V gives CDR1 MDHEN, CDR2 SYDVKM. The CDR3 sequence is CASQTSGPKRETQYF. The CDR3 region has the DNA TGTGCCAGCCAGACTAGCGGGCCGAAGAGGGAGACCCAGTACTTC.

The J gene is TRBJ2-4, the V gene TRBV20-1, with D maybe TRBD1 (6 bases). V was shortened by 2 bases and J by 5 bases, with 16 bases between the two germline ends. The CDR3 is 15 residues long. Germline CDR1 and CDR2: DFQATT and SNEGSKA (reference sequence). CDR3 sequence reads: CSARKTGIIENIQYF. The CDR3 DNA sequence: TGCAGTGCTAGAAAGACAGGTATTATCGAAAACATTCAGTACTTC.

In its sample, this clonotype was seen a few times. The CDR3 DNA is TGTGCCAGCAGCCCCGGACCCGGGGAGATACATGAGCAGTTCTTC. Protein: CASSPGPGEIHEQFF. The chain joins TRBV5-5 to TRBJ2-1; the D gene is possibly TRBD2 (5 bases). V lost 4 bases, J lost 8 bases, and 19 bases lay in between. Germline V gene sequence: CDR1 SGHKS, CDR2 YYEKEE (reference sequence). The CDR3 extends over 15 amino acids.